A selection of T cell receptor beta chains follows, all from one sample in a study of STAT3 mutations in large granular lymphocyte leukemia. The table came from immunoSEQ multiplex PCR; TCRdb's copy has only in-frame clones and leaves some out. Among around 2,400 clones listed, about 53% were seen once. The material sequenced was peripheral blood mononuclear cells. The receptors derive from a man in his sixties with T-cell large granular lymphocyte leukemia. Some clones in this sample may be carry-over from other donors' samples. Both conserved end residues are part of each CDR3. A D gene is named only where the DNA matches it firmly. Part of the rows lack a size; the others show once, few, many or a class for expanded clones.

CDR3nt,CDR3aa,d_gene,v_gene,abundance,j_gene
TGTGCCAGCAGCTTGGGCGGGGTCATAGATACGCAGTATTTT,CASSLGGVIDTQYF,.,TRBV13,.,TRBJ2-3
TGCGCCAGCAGCTTGGCACCGCAGGGTAATTCCCACGAGCAGTACTTC,CASSLAPQGNSHEQYF,.,TRBV5-1,.,TRBJ2-7
TGTGCCAGTAGTACGACCGAAAAACTGTTTTTT,CASSTTEKLFF,.,TRBV19,.,TRBJ1-4
TGCGCCAGCAGCGGGGGGGCAGATACGCAGTATTTT,CASSGGADTQYF,TRBD2,TRBV5-1,.,TRBJ2-3
TGTGCCAGCAGCTTAGTCAGATTTTTGGATACGCAGTATTTT,CASSLVRFLDTQYF,.,TRBV7-9,.,TRBJ2-3
TGTGCCTCCAGAGACACATATGGCTACACCTTC,CASRDTYGYTF,.,TRBV11-2,.,TRBJ1-2
TGTGCCAGCACACAGGGGAGCGAGACCCAGTACTTC,CASTQGSETQYF,TRBD1,TRBV6-6,.,TRBJ2-5
TGTGCCAGCAGCGTTACGACTCATAACACCGGGGAGCTGTTTTTT,CASSVTTHNTGELFF,.,TRBV9,few,TRBJ2-2
TGTGCCAGCAGCGTAACCGGGGTGGGGACGCAGTATTTT,CASSVTGVGTQYF,.,TRBV9,.,TRBJ2-3
TGTGCCAGCAGTGGGGGCTTCTACGAGCAGTACTTC,CASSGGFYEQYF,.,TRBV27,.,TRBJ2-7